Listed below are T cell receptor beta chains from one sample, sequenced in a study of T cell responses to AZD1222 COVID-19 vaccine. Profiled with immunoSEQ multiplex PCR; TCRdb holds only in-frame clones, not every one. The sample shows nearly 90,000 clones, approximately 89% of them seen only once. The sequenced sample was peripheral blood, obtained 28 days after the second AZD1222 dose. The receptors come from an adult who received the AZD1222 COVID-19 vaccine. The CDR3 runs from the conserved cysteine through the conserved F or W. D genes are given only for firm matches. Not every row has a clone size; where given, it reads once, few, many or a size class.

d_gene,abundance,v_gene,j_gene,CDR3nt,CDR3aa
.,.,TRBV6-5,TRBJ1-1,TGTGCCAGCAGTCGGTTGTATGATGAAGCTTTCTTT,CASSRLYDEAFF
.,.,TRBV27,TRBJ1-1,TGTGCCAGCAGTAATCGCGGAGGTAGGACTGAAGCTTTCTTT,CASSNRGGRTEAFF
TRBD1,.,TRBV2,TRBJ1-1,TGTGCCAGCAGTGAATCGACAGGGCTGTGGTACGCTGAAGCTTTCTTT,CASSESTGLWYAEAFF
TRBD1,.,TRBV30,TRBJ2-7,TGTGCCTGGAGTCCCCGGGACAGCCCGTACGAGCAGTACTTC,CAWSPRDSPYEQYF
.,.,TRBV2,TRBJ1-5,TGTGCCAGCGGGGCCCGGACAGCTTATAGCAATCAGCCCCAGCATTTT,CASGARTAYSNQPQHF
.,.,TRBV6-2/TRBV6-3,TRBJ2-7,TGTGCCAGCAGTTACTCTGGGAGCACCTCCTACGAGCAGTACTTC,CASSYSGSTSYEQYF
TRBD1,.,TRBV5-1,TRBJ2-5,TGCGCCAGCAGCCTTGACGGGACAGGGCAAGAGACCCAGTACTTC,CASSLDGTGQETQYF
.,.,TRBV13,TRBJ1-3,TGTGCCAGCAGCTTAGGCCCCGGAGGGAACTCTGGAAACACCATATATTTT,CASSLGPGGNSGNTIYF
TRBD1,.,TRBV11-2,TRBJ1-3,TGTGCCAGCAGCATACAGGGGACTGGAAACACCATATATTTT,CASSIQGTGNTIYF
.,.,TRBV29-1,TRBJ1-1,TGCAGCGTCGTCAGGGGAATGACTACTGAAGCTTTCTTT,CSVVRGMTTEAFF
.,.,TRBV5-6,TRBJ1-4,TGTGCCAGCAGCTTGAGCAGGCTCTCGCAGGGAAAACTGTTTTTT,CASSLSRLSQGKLFF
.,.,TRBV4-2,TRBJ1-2,TGTGCCAGCAGCCAAGATTTAAGCCAAGGCTACACCTTC,CASSQDLSQGYTF
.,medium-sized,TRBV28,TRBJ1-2,TGTGCCAGTTCAAGGGGGACCCTACACTCCCCCTATGGCTACACCTTC,CASSRGTLHSPYGYTF
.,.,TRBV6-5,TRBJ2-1,TGTGCCAGCACTCCCAGGACTGGGGGCGCTGAGCAGTTCTTC,CASTPRTGGAEQFF
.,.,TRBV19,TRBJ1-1,TGTGCCAGTATTAGGGACCTGAACACTGAAGCTTTCTTT,CASIRDLNTEAFF
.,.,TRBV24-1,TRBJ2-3,TGTGCCACCTCGGGACTTAGCACAGATACGCAGTATTTT,CATSGLSTDTQYF
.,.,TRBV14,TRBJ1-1,TGTGCCAGCAGCCCAGGTGCGGCTGAAGCTTTCTTT,CASSPGAAEAFF
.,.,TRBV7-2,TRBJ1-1,TGTGCCAGCAGCTTAACGGGGTCGGAGACTGAAGCTTTCTTT,CASSLTGSETEAFF
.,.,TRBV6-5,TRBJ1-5,TGTGCCAGCAGACTGCTACCCTATAGCAATCAGCCCCAGCATTTT,CASRLLPYSNQPQHF
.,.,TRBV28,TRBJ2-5,TGTGCCAGCAGTTCGGGGGGCGGGGGAGAGGAGACCCAGTACTTC,CASSSGGGGEETQYF
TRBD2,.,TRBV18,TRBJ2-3,TGTGCCAGCTCAAAACAGACTAGCGGGGGGGCAAATACGCAGTATTTT,CASSKQTSGGANTQYF
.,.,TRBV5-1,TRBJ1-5,TGCGCCAGCAGCTCAAGAGGTCAGCCCCAGCATTTT,CASSSRGQPQHF
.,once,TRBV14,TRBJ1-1,TGTGCCAGCAGCCAGACTATGAACACTGAAGCTTTCTTT,CASSQTMNTEAFF
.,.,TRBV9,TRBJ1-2,TGTGCCAGCAGCCCCAACCTTGCTAACTATGGCTACACCTTC,CASSPNLANYGYTF
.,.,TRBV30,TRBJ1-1,TGTGCCTGGAGCCTAGGAACTAACACTGAAGCTTTCTTT,CAWSLGTNTEAFF
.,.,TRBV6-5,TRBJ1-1,TGTGCCAGCAGCGGACCAGGGGTGAGAACTGAAGCTTTCTTT,CASSGPGVRTEAFF
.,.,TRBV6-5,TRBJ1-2,TGTGCCAGCAGTCCCCTCGTGGGGAGTGGCTACACCTTC,CASSPLVGSGYTF
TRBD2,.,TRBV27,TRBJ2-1,TGTGCCAGCAGCGTAAGCGGGGGGGGCAACAATGAGCAGTTCTTC,CASSVSGGGNNEQFF
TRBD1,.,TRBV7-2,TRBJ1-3,TGTGCCAGCAGCACCACGACAGGGAACTCTGGAAACACCATATATTTT,CASSTTTGNSGNTIYF
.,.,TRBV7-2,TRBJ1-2,TGTGCCAGCAGCGTACAGGTTAACTATGGCTACACCTTC,CASSVQVNYGYTF
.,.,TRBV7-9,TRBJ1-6,TGTGCCAGCAGCTACCGGGACACCGAACCCCTCCACTTT,CASSYRDTEPLHF
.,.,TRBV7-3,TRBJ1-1,TGTGCCAGCAGCTCCGGACAGCGGAACACTGAAGCTTTCTTT,CASSSGQRNTEAFF
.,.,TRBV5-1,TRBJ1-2,TGCGCCAGCAGCTTGGGGGGACTCCTCTATGGCTACACCTTC,CASSLGGLLYGYTF
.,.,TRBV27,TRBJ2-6,TGTGCCAGTACTCATGGGGGGGCCAACGTCCTGACTTTC,CASTHGGANVLTF
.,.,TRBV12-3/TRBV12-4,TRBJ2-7,TGTGCCAGCAGCCCAACCCAGGGCTACGAGCAGTACTTC,CASSPTQGYEQYF
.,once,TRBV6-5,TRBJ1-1,TGTGCCAGCACCGCTTACCCACTGAACACTGAAGCTTTCTTT,CASTAYPLNTEAFF
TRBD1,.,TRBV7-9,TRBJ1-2,TGTGCCAGCAGCGAAATCAGGGGGGATGGCTACACCTTC,CASSEIRGDGYTF
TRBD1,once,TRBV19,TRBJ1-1,TGTGCCAGTAGTCCGGGACAGGGAAAGAACACTGAAGCTTTCTTT,CASSPGQGKNTEAFF
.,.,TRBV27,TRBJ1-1,TGTGCCAGCAGTTCTAGGGGGTTTAACACTGAAGCTTTCTTT,CASSSRGFNTEAFF
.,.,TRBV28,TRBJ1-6,TGTGCCAGCAGTTTCGACACAGTAGGCGGGTGGGATTCACCCCTCCACTTT,CASSFDTVGGWDSPLHF
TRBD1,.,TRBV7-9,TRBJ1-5,TGTGCCAGCAGCCCGGGACAGGCTAGCAATCAGCCCCAGCATTTT,CASSPGQASNQPQHF
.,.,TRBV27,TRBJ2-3,TGTGCCAGCTGGCATCAACCGGGACCCAACACAGATACGCAGTATTTT,CASWHQPGPNTDTQYF
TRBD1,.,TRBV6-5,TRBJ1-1,TGTGCCAGCAGCGCAGGGGGCGCGGCTCGGGAAGCTTTCTTT,CASSAGGAAREAFF
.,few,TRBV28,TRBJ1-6,TGTGCCAGCAGTTTCGGGACTGCCTGGTCACCCCTCCACTTT,CASSFGTAWSPLHF
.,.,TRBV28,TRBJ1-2,TGTGCCAGCAGCGACGCACTCCCGCGACAGACGAACTATGGCTACACCTTC,CASSDALPRQTNYGYTF
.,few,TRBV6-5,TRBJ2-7,TGTGCCAGCAGTTACGATGTCGGCTCCTACGAGCAGTACTTC,CASSYDVGSYEQYF
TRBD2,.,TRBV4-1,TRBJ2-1,TGCGCCAGCAGCCAAGATGGCTCGACTAGCGGTTTATACAATGAGCAGTTCTTC,CASSQDGSTSGLYNEQFF
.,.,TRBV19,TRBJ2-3,TGTGCCAGTAGTATTGAGCGGACAGCATCGCAGTATTTT,CASSIERTASQYF